This TCR beta chain came from a study of beta chain features in type 1 diabetes. Study-wide points: Diminished insertions and augmented deletions at VDJ junctions characterized type 1 diabetes patients. There was a moderate but significant shortening of TCRB CDR3s in all four CD4+ subsets of Type 1 diabetes patients.

The single heparinised draw taken from each donor contained around 120 mL of blood on average. CD45RO/CCR7/CD25/CD127/CD95/CD27 sorting isolated CD4+ naive, central memory, regulatory and stem cell-like memory cells. Sorting produced populations that all topped 95% purity. Since all of the isolated RNA was reverse transcribed, expressed TCRB transcripts were what got sequenced. Profiled with immunoSEQ multiplex PCR; TCRdb holds only in-frame clones, not every one. The table includes some 150,000 clones, approximately 13% detected once. Of note for this clone: Its matching antigen is unknown.

This TCR derives from a man between 18 and 35 years old with type 1 diabetes. The sample comprised central memory CD4+ T cells from blood.

Here the CDR3 DNA reads TGCGCCAGCAGCTTCACTACGAGCTCCTACAATGAGCAGTTCTTC. Translated: CASSFTTSSYNEQFF. The rearrangement links TRBV5-1 to TRBJ2-1, with unresolved D. With 2 bases removed from V and 0 bases from J, the gap between germline ends came to 9 bases. This CDR3 spans 15 amino acids. Germline V CDR1 and CDR2: SGHRS, YFSETQ. Variable domain in full (rest from reference TRBV5-1 and TRBJ2-1): KAGVTQTPRYLIKTRGQQVTLSCSPISGHRSVSWYQQTPGQGLQFLFEYFSETQRNKGNFPGRFSGRQFSNSRSEMNVSTLELGDSALYLCASSFTTSSYNEQFFGPGTRLTVL.